A selection of T cell receptor beta chains follows, all from one sample in a study of T cells in tuberculosis. The method was immunoSEQ multiplex PCR; TCRdb's version includes in-frame clones alone and lacks a portion of them. The sample has about 49,000 clones; about 95% are singletons. The sample was PBMCs, taken at tuberculosis diagnosis. The receptors were sampled from an adult with tuberculosis. The CDR3 runs from the conserved cysteine through the conserved F or W. D genes are given only for firm matches. Some rows have no size entry. The others give once, few or many, or a class for an expanded clone.

CDR3 DNA | CDR3 protein | D gene | J gene | clone size | V gene
TGTGCCAGTAGTATAGAACTAGCGGGCTACGAGCAGTACTTC | CASSIELAGYEQYF | TRBD2 | TRBJ2-7 | once | TRBV19
TGTGCCAGCAGTGTCGCTGGAAACACCATATATTTT | CASSVAGNTIYF | - | TRBJ1-3 | - | TRBV6-6
TGTGCCAGCAGCTCGTTTTTAGGTGGGGCGCATAACTATGGCTACACCTTC | CASSSFLGGAHNYGYTF | - | TRBJ1-2 | - | TRBV11-2
TGTGCCAGCAGAATTGGACAGTTCAATGAGCAGTTCTTC | CASRIGQFNEQFF | - | TRBJ2-1 | - | TRBV6-5
TGTGCCACCAGCCTGTCAGGGGGCGCAGAGACCCAGTACTTC | CATSLSGGAETQYF | TRBD1 | TRBJ2-5 | - | TRBV15
TGTGCCAGTAGTATAGGACAGGGCTCTGGCTATGGCTACACCTTC | CASSIGQGSGYGYTF | TRBD1 | TRBJ1-2 | once | TRBV19
TGTGCCAGCAGCTACGTATATTATGGCTACACCTTC | CASSYVYYGYTF | - | TRBJ1-2 | - | TRBV6-1
TGTGCCAGCAGCTTAGGAAACAGGGGGGATGGCTACACCTTC | CASSLGNRGDGYTF | TRBD1 | TRBJ1-2 | - | TRBV7-2
TGCAGCGTTGTGGCACGCACCTACAATGAGCAGTTCTTC | CSVVARTYNEQFF | - | TRBJ2-1 | once | TRBV29-1
TGCGCCAGCAGCCAAGATCTAGCTACAAATGAGCAGTTCTTC | CASSQDLATNEQFF | - | TRBJ2-1 | - | TRBV4-3
TGTGCTAGTGGTTCGCGCCTCTCAGGGCCTAACTATGGCTACACCTTC | CASGSRLSGPNYGYTF | - | TRBJ1-2 | - | TRBV12-5
TGTGCCAGTAGACTAGACAGGGGGACTGGTGGCTACACCTTC | CASRLDRGTGGYTF | TRBD1 | TRBJ1-2 | - | TRBV19
TGTGCCAGCAGTTACCGGGGGGCTAAGGATTCACCCCTCCACTTT | CASSYRGAKDSPLHF | - | TRBJ1-6 | - | TRBV6-6
TGTGCCAGTAGTAAGGGAATGCGGGATGGGGAGACCCAGTACTTC | CASSKGMRDGETQYF | - | TRBJ2-5 | - | TRBV19
TGTGCCAGCAGCTTGGGTTCTAGCGGGAGTACAGATACGCAGTATTTT | CASSLGSSGSTDTQYF | TRBD2 | TRBJ2-3 | - | TRBV5-4
TGTGCCACCAGCAGAGACAAGACAGGAGGTGGTGAAGCTTTCTTT | CATSRDKTGGGEAFF | - | TRBJ1-1 | - | TRBV15
TGTGCCAGCAGCGACCGCGGCCTCCAAAACATTCAGTACTTC | CASSDRGLQNIQYF | - | TRBJ2-4 | - | TRBV7-2